What follows is one T cell receptor beta chain and its context. Its antigen is still unknown. This specimen belongs to a study of T cells in localized non-small cell lung cancer. Overall study results and limits: Adjacent uninvolved lung had the highest clonality, suggesting focused antigen responses. Of the top 100 tumor clones, median 57 were in adjacent lung, around 28 among its top 100.

The V segment lost 2 bases and the J segment 4 bases; nucleotides outside the gene matches: 7. The CDR3 is 14 residues long. Per germline, CDR1 GTSNPN and CDR2 SVGIG (reference sequence). Measured with immunoSEQ multiplex PCR; TCRdb has only the in-frame clones, and not every one. The sample yields approximately 40,000 clones, around 86% seen once. The sequences come from peripheral blood, collected before any cancer treatment. The origin of this receptor is a man aged 18-49 years with stage I lung adenocarcinoma. The chain uses TRBV30 and TRBJ2-5; TRBD2 matches 7 bases. This CDR3 is CAWSSGAGVETQYF. For the CDR3, the DNA is TGTGCCTGGAGTAGCGGGGCCGGGGTAGAGACCCAGTACTTC.